This entry lists 4 T cell receptor beta chains sequenced from one sample in a study of beta chain features in type 1 diabetes. The isolated RNA, all of it, was reverse transcribed, so expressed TCRB transcripts were what got sequenced. Clones were sequenced by immunoSEQ multiplex PCR, and TCRdb holds only the in-frame ones, with some missing. Here the sample spans 150,000 or so clones, under 60% being singletons. Sequencing was carried out using Tregs from blood. Every receptor here comes from a man in his late teens or twenties in good health.

This clone was counted a few times. The V and J genes are TRBV7-3 and TRBJ2-2; weak D call: TRBD2 (6 bases). The V end was cut by 4 bases, the J end by 2 bases, with 8 bases between. The germline gives CDR1 SGHTA, CDR2 FQGTGA. This CDR3 has 14 residues. In DNA, the CDR3 is TGTGCCAGCAGCTCGGGACTCAACACCGGGGAGCTGTTTTTT. Amino acid sequence: CASSSGLNTGELFF.

V usage is TRBV21-1 and J usage is TRBJ1-2; the table gives TRBD1 as D, unverified against the DNA. TRBV21-1 is annotated as a pseudogene. The length of the CDR3 is 15 residues. CDR3 amino acids: CASTRQGAHNYGYTF. CDR3 DNA sequence: TGTGCCAGCACCCGACAGGGGGCGCATAACTACGGCTACACCTTC.

The rearrangement links TRBV2 to TRBJ1-1, with 9 bases that match TRBD1. V gave up 5 bases and J gave up 1 base; unmatched junction bases: 8. Germline CDR1 and CDR2: SNHLY and FYNNEI. This CDR3 contains 16 residues. The CDR3 nucleotides are TGTGCCAGCAGTTTCCGGACAGGGGCGAGGAACACTGAAGCTTTCTTT. Its protein is CASSFRTGARNTEAFF.

This clone was detected a few times. This chain links TRBV18 with TRBJ1-1; the match to TRBD1 covers 9 bases. CDR3 length equals 15 residues. V shed 3 bases, J shed 1 base, and the junction held 3 bases outside the gene matches. The V gene's germline CDR1 is KGHSH and CDR2 LQKENI. DNA for the CDR3: TGTGCCAGCTCACCCTGGACAGGGGAGAACACTGAAGCTTTCTTT. Protein sequence: CASSPWTGENTEAFF.